Sequencing of this T cell receptor (beta chain) was carried out in a study of blood T cell repertoires in COVID-19. Profiling relied on immunoSEQ multiplex PCR, and the TCRdb table lists in-frame clones only, not all of them. Of about 190,000 clones detected, less than 90% appear once; the ten largest clones hold around 2.3%. CDR3 length equals 15 residues. V trimming: 3 bases; J trimming: 7 bases; junction bases outside the gene matches: 1. Germline CDR1 is KGHSH and CDR2 is LQKENI. The sequencing input was peripheral blood. The sequence was obtained from a man between 65 and 85 years old with active or convalescent COVID-19. The J gene is TRBJ1-6, the V gene TRBV18; 12 bases are shared with TRBD1. CDR3 sequence (DNA): TGTGCCAGCTCACCGGGACAGGGGGCGAATTCACCCCTCCACTTT. It specifies CASSPGQGANSPLHF.